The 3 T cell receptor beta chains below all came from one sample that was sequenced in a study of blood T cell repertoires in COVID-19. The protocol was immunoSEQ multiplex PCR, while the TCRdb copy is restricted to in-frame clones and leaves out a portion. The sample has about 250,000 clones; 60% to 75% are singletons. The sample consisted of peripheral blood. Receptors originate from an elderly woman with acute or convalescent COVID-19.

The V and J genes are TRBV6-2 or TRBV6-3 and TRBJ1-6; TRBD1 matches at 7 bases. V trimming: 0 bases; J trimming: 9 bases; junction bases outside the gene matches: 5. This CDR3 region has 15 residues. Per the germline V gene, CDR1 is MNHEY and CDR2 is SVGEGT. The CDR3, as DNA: TGTGCCAGCAGTTACTCCTTCGGGACAGCTTCACCCCTCCACTTT. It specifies CASSYSFGTASPLHF.

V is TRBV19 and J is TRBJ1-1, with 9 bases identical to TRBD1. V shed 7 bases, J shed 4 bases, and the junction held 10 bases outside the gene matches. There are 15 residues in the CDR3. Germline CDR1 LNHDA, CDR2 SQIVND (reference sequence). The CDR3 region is CASTAGTGTFTEAFF. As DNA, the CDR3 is TGTGCCAGTACCGCCGGGACAGGGACGTTCACTGAAGCTTTCTTT.

CDR3 in amino acids: CASSEGQGRWGEQYF. For the CDR3, the DNA is TGTGCCAGCAGTGAAGGGCAGGGAAGGTGGGGCGAGCAGTACTTC. This sequence joins TRBV6-1 and TRBJ2-7; D might be TRBD1 (5 bases). The CDR3 loop spans 15 amino acids. V was clipped by 1 base and J by 6 bases, with 16 bases between them. Germline values: CDR1 MNHNS, CDR2 SASEGT.